This TCR beta chain came from a study of OX40 agonist ivuxolimab in advanced cancers. Study background: Males comprised 82.7% of the group, whose mean age was roughly 60 years (range 23 to 79).

TCRdb's copy holds only in-frame clones and misses some; the assay was immunoSEQ multiplex PCR. The data contain under 95,000 clones, 93% of them singletons. The CDR3 covers 14 residues. Germline assignment: CDR1 PRHDT and CDR2 FYEKMQ (reference sequence). V was clipped by 3 bases and J by 2 bases, with 9 bases between them. Source: CD4+ or CD8+ T cells sorted from blood, taken in a trial of the OX40 agonist ivuxolimab. The chain recombines TRBV13 with TRBJ2-3; D not certain. This receptor was obtained from an adult with an advanced solid tumor such as melanoma, head and neck, liver or kidney cancer. CDR3 DNA sequence: TGTGCCAGCAGCTTCCTACCGATCACAGATACGCAGTATTTT. Translating it yields CASSFLPITDTQYF.